This T cell receptor (beta chain) comes out of a study of shared T cell receptors in the human thymus. Germline assignment: CDR1 SGHDN and CDR2 FVKESK. The V gene end was trimmed by 4 bases and the J gene end by 0 bases; junction bases not matched to a gene: 6. The CDR3 is 15 residues long. TCRdb's copy holds only in-frame clones and misses some; the assay was immunoSEQ multiplex PCR. The sample lists under 850,000 clones, roughly 90% occurring once. These data were also filed under a second study, of human thymus T cells. Per that paper: Donor material was obtained from healthy Finnish infants undergoing corrective surgery for congenital heart defects. Resections were taken during corrective heart surgery, and the thymus tissue came from these. Gene usage (both V and J) appeared biased in thymic and blood repertoires. The related literature has documented a marked overlap of thymic repertoires among unrelated individuals.

Sequencing was performed on thymocytes. The TCR originated in a boy younger than two with a congenital heart defect. The chain has TRBV14 and TRBJ2-7; 7 bases fit TRBD2. The CDR3 DNA is TGTGCCAGCAGCCTCGCGAGGACTAGCTCCTACGAGCAGTACTTC. This translates into CASSLARTSSYEQYF.